Sequencing of this T cell receptor beta chain was carried out in a study of T-cell memory formation after mild COVID-19. The study's findings and limits: Contracting clones from day 15 to 85 had balanced CD4/CD8; later expanders favoured CD4+. Prior to infection, memory already included some responding clones, suggesting cross-reactive memory joined. What remained unconfirmed was the SARS-CoV-2 specificity of second-wave clones peaking on day 37.

TCRdb passed the 5' RACE reads through MiXCR, listing each CDR3 protein once. The repertoire consists of about 270,000 distinct CDR3 sequences, with 15% occurring once and the leading ten covering under 2.5%. V lost 5 bases and J 6 bases, leaving 13 bases between the germline ends. This CDR3 has 13 amino acids. Germline V gene sequence: CDR1 SGHNT, CDR2 YENEEA. In the case of this clonotype: The antigen remains undetermined.

The clonotype originates from an adult woman who had mild COVID-19 (a few samples of this study predate the infection). Cell type and time point are not known. This sequence joins TRBV11-3 and TRBJ1-2; D is unclear. The sequenced sample consisted of PBMCs or a T cell subset sorted from them (not recorded which). CDR3 protein: CASSRKWTDGYTF. The CDR3 region has the DNA TGTGCCAGCAGCCGCAAGTGGACGGATGGCTACACCTTC.